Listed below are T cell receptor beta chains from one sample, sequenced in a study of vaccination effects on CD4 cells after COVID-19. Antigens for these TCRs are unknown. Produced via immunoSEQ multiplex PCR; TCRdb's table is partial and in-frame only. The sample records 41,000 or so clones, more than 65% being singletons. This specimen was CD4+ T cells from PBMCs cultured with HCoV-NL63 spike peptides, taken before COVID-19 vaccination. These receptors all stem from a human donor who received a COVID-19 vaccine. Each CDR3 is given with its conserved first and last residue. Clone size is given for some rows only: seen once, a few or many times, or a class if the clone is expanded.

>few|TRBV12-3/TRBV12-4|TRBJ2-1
CARDRDVGIEQFF
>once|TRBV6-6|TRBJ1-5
CASTDSSQPQHF
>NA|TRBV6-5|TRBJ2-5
CASKPGGAGKTQYF
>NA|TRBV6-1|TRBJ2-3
CASSETSGRGGLADTQYF
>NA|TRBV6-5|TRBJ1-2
CASSYRGGGANYGYTF
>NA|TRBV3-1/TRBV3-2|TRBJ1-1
CASSPHGQGMNTEAFF
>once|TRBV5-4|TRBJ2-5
CASSLDRVRETQYF
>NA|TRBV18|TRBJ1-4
CASSLQGNGEKLFF
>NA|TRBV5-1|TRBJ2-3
CASSLGTSDVNTQYF
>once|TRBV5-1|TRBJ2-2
CASSRTGLATNTGELFF
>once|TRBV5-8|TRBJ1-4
CASRMTGAGEKLFF
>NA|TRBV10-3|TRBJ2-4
CAISEFSQGSKNIQYF
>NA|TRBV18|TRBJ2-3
CASTGQSTDTQYF
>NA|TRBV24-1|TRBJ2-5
CATSDSSLQETQYF
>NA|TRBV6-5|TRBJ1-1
CASNSRETEAFF
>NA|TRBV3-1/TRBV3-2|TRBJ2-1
CASSQGLARQFF
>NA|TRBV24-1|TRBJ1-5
CATSGTRTNQPQHF
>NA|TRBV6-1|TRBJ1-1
CASSDDPGSEAFF
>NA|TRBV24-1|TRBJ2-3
CATSDPGGTDTQYF
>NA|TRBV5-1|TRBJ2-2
CASSKQVNTGELFF
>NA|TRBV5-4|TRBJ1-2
CASSLEGAGLFGYTF
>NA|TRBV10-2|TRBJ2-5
CASTDLGGETQYF
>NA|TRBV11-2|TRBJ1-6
CASSLGSGLGNSPLHF
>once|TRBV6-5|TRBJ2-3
CASRRQGYTDTQYF
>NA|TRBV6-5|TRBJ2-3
CASRDDGTRDTQYF
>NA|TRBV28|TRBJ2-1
CASSVTGTGIYNEQFF
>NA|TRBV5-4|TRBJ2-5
CASSPGLAGETQYF
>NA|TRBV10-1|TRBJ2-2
CASSESVVTGELFF
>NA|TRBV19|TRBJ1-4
CASSIGLPGVTNEKLFF
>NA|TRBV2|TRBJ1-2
CASNKRGATNYGYTF
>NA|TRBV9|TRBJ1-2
CASSVGGSSHYGYTF
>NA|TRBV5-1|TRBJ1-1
CASSLGKNTEAFF
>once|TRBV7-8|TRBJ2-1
CASSQVAGGRIEQFF
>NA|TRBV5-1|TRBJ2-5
CASSLTGTSPETQYF
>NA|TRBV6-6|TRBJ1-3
CASSYSPGQDGNTIYF
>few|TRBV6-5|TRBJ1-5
CASSSNRGNQPQHF
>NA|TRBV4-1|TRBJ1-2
CASSPLGTGDIRGYGYTF
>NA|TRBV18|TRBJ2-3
CASSPFLTDTQYF
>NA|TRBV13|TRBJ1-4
CASSLGGDHNEKLFF
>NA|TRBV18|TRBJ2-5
CASSPNRGQETQYF
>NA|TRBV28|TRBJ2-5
CASSLSGITETQYF
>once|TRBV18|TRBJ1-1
CASSQRGITEAFF
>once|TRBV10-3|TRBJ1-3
CAISERLGASSGNTIYF
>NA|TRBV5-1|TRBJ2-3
CASSLQVGVTDTQYF
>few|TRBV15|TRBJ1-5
CATSTGGGSNQPQHF
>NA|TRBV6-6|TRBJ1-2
CASSSQGGASLYGYTF
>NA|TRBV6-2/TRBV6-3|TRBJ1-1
CASSYSPGVEAFF
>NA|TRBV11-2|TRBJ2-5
CASSLNSQGQETQYF